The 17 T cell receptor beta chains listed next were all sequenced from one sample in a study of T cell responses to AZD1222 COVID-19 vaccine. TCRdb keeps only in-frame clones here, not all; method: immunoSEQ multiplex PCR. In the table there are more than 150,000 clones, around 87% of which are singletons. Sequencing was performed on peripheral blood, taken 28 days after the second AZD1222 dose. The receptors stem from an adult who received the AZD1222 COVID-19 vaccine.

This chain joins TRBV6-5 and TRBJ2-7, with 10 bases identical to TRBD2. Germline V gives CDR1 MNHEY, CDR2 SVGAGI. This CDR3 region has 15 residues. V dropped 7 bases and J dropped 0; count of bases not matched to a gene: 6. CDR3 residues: CASILSGRNSYEQYF. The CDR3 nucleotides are TGTGCCAGCATTCTTAGCGGGAGGAACTCCTACGAGCAGTACTTC.

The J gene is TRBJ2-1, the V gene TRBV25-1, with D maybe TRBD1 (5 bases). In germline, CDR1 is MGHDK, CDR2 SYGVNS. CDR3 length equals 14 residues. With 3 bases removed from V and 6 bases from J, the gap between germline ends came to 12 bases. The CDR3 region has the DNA TGTGCCAGCAGTGATGGCAGGGCCGGCAATGAGCAGTTCTTC. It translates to CASSDGRAGNEQFF.

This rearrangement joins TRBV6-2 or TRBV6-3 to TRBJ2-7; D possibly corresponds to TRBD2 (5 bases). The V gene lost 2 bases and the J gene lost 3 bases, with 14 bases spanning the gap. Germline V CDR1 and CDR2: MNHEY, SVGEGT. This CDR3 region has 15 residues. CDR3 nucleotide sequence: TGTGCCAGCAGTTACCCCACTAGAGGCGTCTACGAGCAGTACTTC. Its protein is CASSYPTRGVYEQYF.

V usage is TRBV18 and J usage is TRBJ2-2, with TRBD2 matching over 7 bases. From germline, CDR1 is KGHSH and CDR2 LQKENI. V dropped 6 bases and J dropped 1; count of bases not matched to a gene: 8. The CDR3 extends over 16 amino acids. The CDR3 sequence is CASSTITGGNTGELFF. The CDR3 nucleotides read TGTGCCAGCTCGACCATAACGGGAGGGAACACCGGGGAGCTGTTTTTT.

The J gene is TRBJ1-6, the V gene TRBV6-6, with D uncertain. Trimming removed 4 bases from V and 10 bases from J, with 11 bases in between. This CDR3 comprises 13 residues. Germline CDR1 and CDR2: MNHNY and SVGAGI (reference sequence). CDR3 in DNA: TGTGCCAGCAGTTTTGGAGGAGCCTCACCCCTCCACTTT. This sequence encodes CASSFGGASPLHF.

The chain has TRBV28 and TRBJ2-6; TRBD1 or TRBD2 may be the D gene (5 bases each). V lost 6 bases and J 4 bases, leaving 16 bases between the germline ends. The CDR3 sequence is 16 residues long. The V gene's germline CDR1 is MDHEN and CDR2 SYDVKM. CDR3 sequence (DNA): TGTGCCAGCAGAGAGGGGATTGGAATCGGGGCCAACGTCCTGACTTTC. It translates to CASREGIGIGANVLTF.

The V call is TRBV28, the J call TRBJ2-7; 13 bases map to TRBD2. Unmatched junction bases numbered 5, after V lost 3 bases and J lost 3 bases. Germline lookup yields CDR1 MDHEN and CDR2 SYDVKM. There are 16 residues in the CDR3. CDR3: CASSFQGLAGHYEQYF. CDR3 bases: TGTGCCAGCAGTTTCCAGGGACTAGCGGGGCACTACGAGCAGTACTTC.

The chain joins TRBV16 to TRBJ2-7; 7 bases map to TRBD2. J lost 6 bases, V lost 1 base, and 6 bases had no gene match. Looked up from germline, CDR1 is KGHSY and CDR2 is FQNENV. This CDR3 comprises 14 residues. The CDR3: CASSQLPGGVEQYF. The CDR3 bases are TGTGCCAGCAGCCAATTGCCGGGAGGCGTCGAGCAGTACTTC.

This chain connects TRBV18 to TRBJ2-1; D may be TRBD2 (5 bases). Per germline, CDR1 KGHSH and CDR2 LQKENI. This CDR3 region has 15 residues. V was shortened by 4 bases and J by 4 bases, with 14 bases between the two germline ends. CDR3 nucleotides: TGTGCCAGCTCACGTGGCCCAGCGGAGTACAATGAGCAGTTCTTC. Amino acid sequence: CASSRGPAEYNEQFF.

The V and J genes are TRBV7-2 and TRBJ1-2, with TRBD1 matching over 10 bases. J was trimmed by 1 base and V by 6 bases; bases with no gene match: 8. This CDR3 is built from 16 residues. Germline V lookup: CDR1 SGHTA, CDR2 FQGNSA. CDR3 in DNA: TGTGCCAGCAGTCGGGACAGGGGATCGGGTAACTATGGCTACACCTTC. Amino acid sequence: CASSRDRGSGNYGYTF.

Written as DNA, the CDR3 is TGTGCCAGCAGGCCCGCGACACCACACAATCAGCCCCAGCATTTT. Protein: CASRPATPHNQPQHF. The J gene is TRBJ1-5, the V gene TRBV28, with D uncertain. Trimming left V 6 bases short and J 3 bases short, with 15 bases between. Germline assignment: CDR1 MDHEN and CDR2 SYDVKM. This CDR3 contains 15 residues.

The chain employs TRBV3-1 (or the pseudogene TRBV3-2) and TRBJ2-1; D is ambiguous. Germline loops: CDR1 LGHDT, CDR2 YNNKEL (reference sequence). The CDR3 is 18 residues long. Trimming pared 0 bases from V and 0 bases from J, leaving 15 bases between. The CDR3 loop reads CASSQDISALTSYNEQFF. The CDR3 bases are TGTGCCAGCAGCCAAGACATCAGCGCTCTAACCTCCTACAATGAGCAGTTCTTC.

CDR3 DNA: TGTGCCAGCAGCTTAGCGGAAGAGACCCAGTACTTC. Its translation is CASSLAEETQYF. The J gene is TRBJ2-5, the V gene TRBV14, with TRBD2 as a possible D gene (6 bases). CDR1 is SGHDN and CDR2 is FVKESK in the germline V gene. Trimming took off 5 bases at V and 3 bases at J, with 7 bases between the two ends. This CDR3 comprises 12 residues.

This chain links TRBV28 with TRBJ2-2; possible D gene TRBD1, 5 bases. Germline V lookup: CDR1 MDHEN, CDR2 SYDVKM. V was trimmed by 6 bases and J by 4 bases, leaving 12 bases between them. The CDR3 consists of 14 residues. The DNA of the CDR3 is TGTGCCAGCAGACCGGACATGCTCACCGGGGAGCTGTTTTTT. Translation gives CASRPDMLTGELFF.

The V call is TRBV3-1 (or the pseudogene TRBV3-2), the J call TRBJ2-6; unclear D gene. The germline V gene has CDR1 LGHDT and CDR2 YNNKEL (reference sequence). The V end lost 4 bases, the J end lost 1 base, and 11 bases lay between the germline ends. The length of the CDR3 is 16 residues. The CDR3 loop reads CASSLGIISGANVLTF. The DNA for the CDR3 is TGTGCCAGCAGCCTCGGTATCATTTCTGGGGCCAACGTCCTGACTTTC.

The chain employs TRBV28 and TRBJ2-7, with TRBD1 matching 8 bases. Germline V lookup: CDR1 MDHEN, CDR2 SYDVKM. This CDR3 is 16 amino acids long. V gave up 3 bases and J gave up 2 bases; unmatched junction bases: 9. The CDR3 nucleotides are TGTGCCAGCAGTTTCCCTGGACAGGGAGGAACCTACGAGCAGTACTTC. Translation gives CASSFPGQGGTYEQYF.

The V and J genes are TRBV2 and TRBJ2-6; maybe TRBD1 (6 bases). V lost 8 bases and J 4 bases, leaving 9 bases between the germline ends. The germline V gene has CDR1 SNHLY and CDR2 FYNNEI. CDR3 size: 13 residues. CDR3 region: CASGGSGANVLTF. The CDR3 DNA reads TGTGCCAGCGGGGGCTCAGGGGCCAACGTCCTGACTTTC.